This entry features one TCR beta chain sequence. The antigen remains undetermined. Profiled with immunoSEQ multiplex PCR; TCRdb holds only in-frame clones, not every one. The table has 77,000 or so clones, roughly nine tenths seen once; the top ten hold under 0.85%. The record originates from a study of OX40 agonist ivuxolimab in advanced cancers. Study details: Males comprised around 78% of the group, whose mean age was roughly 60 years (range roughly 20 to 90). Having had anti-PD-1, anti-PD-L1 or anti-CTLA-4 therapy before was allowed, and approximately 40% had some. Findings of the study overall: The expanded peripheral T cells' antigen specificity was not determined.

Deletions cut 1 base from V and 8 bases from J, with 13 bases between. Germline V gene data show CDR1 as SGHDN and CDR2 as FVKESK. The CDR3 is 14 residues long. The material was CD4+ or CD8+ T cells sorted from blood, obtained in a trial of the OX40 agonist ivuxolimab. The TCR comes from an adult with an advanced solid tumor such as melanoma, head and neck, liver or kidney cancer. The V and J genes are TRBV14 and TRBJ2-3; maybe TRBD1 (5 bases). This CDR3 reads CASSQGVGLATQYF. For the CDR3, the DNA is TGTGCCAGCAGCCAAGGTGTGGGGCTCGCTACGCAGTATTTT.